This TCR beta chain is from a study of pediatric ulcerative colitis. This clone was detected only once. Its antigen is unknown. Clones were sequenced by immunoSEQ multiplex PCR, and TCRdb holds only the in-frame ones, with some missing. The sample contains tens of thousands of clones, about 90% of which appear only once. Trimming shortened V by 3 bases and J by 0 bases, and 6 bases separated the two germline ends. CDR3 size: 14 residues. Per germline, CDR1 KGHSY and CDR2 FQNENV. Ulcerative colitis patients received no immunosuppressive medication before the diagnostic colonoscopy. Study-wide points: Acute severe colitis showed lower rectal diversity from clonal expansions. All ulcerative colitis patients, but no controls, carried two rectal clonotypes.

The sequence came from a boy younger than 18 with severe ulcerative colitis. The J gene is TRBJ2-4, the V gene TRBV16; unclear D gene. The sample comprised blood. CDR3 in amino acids: CASSQGVAKNIQYF. Here the CDR3 DNA reads TGTGCCAGCAGCCAGGGCGTAGCCAAAAACATTCAGTACTTC.